This T cell receptor (beta chain) was sequenced in a study of Tregs in tolerant kidney transplant recipients. Study-wide findings and caveats: In tolerant patients, donor-specific Tregs outgrew total Tregs, suggesting antigen-driven expansion. Validation in larger populations is needed because few patients were studied.

About this clone: What it recognizes is unknown.

CDR3 length: 16 residues. Only in-frame clones appear in the TCRdb table, and some are missing; sequencing was by immunoSEQ multiplex PCR. This table has 100,000 or so clones, approximately 94% appearing once. The nonmyeloablative bone marrow transplants came from related graft donors, with transient mixed chimerism. Unstimulated Tregs (CD4+CD25+CD127-) and CD4+CD25- non-Tregs were sorted from PBMCs. The source is a human patient who received a combined kidney and bone marrow transplant. The T cells may come from the graft donor. The sequencing here drew on CD4+ T cells from blood (PBMCs), taken 12 months after the transplant. The rearrangement links TRBV21-1 to TRBJ2-5; the table names TRBD1, a call not compared with the DNA. TRBV21-1 is marked as a pseudogene. The CDR3 sequence is CASSRFLGENQETQYF. CDR3 DNA: TGTGCCAGCAGCAGATTTTTAGGGGAAAATCAAGAGACCCAGTACTTC.